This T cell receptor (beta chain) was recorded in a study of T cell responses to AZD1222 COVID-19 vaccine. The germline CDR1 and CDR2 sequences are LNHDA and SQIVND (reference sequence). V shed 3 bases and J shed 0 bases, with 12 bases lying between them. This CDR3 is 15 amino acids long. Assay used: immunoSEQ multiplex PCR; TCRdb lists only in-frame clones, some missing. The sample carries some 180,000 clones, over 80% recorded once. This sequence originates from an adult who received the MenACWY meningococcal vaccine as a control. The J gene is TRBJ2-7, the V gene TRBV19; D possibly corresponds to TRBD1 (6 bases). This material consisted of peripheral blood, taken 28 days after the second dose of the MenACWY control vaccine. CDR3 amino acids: CASSMGTGPSYEQYF. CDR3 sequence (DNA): TGTGCCAGTAGTATGGGAACAGGGCCCTCCTACGAGCAGTACTTC. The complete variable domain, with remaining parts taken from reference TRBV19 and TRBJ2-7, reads DGGITQSPKYLFRKEGQNVTLSCEQNLNHDAMYWYRQDPGQGLRLIYYSQIVNDFQKGDIAEGYSVSREKKESFPLTVTSAQKNPTAFYLCASSMGTGPSYEQYFGPGTRLTVT.